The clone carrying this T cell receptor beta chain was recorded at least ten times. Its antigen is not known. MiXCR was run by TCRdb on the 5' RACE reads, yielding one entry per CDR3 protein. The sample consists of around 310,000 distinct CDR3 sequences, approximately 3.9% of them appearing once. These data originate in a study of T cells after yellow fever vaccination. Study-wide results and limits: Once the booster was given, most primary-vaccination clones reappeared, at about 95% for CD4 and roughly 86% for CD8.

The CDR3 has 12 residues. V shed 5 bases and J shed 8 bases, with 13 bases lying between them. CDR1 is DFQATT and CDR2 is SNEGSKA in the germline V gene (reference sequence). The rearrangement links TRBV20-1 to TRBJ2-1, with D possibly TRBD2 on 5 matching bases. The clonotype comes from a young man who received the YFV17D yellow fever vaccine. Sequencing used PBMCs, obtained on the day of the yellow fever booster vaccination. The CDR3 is CSAAGEGDEQFF. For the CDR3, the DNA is TGCAGTGCTGCCGGAGAGGGTGATGAGCAGTTCTTC.